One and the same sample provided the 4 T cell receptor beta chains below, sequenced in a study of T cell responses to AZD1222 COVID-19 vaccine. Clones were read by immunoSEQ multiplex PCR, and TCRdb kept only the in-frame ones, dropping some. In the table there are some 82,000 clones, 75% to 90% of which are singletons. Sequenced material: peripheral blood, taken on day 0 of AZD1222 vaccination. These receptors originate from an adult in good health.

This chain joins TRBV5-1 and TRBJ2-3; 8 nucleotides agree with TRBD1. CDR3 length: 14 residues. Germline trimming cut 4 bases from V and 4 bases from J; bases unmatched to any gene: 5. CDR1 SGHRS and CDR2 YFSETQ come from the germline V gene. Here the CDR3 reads CASSSYRGADTQYF. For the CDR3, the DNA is TGCGCCAGCAGCAGTTACAGGGGGGCAGATACGCAGTATTTT.

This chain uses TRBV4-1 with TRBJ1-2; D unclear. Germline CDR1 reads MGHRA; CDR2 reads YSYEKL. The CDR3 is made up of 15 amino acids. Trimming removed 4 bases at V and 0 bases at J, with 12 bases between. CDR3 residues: CASSPALATNYGYTF. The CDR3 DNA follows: TGCGCCAGCAGCCCAGCCCTAGCTACTAACTATGGCTACACCTTC.

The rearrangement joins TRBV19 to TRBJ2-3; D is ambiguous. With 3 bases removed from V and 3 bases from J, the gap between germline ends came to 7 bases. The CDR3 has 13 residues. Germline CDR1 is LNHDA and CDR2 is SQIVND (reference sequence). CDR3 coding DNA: TGTGCCAGTAGTATGAGAGAGACAGATACGCAGTATTTT. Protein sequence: CASSMRETDTQYF.

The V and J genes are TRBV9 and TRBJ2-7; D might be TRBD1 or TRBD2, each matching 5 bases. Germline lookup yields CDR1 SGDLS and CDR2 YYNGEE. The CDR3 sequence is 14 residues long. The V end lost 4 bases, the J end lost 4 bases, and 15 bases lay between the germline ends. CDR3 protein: CASSREMGVYEQYF. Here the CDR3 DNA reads TGTGCCAGCAGCAGGGAAATGGGGGTTTACGAGCAGTACTTC.